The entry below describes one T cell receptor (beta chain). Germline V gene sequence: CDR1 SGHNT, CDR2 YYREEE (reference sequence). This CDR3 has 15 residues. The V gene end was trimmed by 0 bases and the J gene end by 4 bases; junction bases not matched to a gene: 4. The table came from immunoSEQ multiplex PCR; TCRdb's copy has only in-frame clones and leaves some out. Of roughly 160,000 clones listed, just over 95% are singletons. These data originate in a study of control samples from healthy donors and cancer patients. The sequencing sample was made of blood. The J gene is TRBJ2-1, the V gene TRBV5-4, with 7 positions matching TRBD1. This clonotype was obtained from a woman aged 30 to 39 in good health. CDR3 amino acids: CASSLGGGSYNEQFF. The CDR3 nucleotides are TGTGCCAGCAGCTTGGGAGGGGGCTCATACAATGAGCAGTTCTTC.